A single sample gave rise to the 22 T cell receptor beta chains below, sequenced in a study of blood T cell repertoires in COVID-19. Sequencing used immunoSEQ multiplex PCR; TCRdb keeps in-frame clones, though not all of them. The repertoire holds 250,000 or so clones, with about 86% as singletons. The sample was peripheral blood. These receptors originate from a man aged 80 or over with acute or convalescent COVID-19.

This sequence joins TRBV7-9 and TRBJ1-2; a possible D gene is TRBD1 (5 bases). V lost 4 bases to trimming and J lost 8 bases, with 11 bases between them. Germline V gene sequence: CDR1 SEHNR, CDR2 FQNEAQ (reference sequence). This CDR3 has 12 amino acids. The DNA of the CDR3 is TGTGCCAGCAGCTCCCAGGGAATCGGCTACACCTTC. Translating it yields CASSSQGIGYTF.

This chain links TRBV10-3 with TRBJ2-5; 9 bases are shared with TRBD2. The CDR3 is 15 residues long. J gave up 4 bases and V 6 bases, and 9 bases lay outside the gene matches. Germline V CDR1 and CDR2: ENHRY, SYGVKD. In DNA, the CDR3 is TGTGCCATCAGCGATAGCGGGAGTGCGGGAGAGACCCAGTACTTC. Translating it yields CAISDSGSAGETQYF.

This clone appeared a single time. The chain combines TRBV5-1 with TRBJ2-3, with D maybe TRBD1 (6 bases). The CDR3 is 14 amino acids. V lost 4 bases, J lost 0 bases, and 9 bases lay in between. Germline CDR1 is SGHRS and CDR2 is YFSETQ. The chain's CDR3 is CASSRGQSTDTQYF. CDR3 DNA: TGCGCCAGCAGCCGCGGACAGAGCACAGATACGCAGTATTTT.

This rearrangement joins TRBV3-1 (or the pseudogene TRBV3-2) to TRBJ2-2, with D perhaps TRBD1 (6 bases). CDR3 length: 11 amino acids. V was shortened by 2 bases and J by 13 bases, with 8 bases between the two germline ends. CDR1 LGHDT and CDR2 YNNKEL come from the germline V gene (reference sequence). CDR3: CASSQLQGLFF. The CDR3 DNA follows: TGTGCCAGCAGCCAACTACAGGGGCTGTTTTTT.

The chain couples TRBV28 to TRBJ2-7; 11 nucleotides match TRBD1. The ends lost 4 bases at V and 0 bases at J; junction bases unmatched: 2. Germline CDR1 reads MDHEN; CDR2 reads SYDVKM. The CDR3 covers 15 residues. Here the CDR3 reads CASSWGQGVSYEQYF. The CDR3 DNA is TGTGCCAGCAGTTGGGGACAGGGGGTCTCCTACGAGCAGTACTTC.

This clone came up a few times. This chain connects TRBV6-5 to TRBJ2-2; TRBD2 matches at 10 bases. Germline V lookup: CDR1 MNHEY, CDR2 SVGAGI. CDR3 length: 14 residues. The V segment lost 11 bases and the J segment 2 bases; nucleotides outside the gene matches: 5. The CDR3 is CAATSGINTGELFF. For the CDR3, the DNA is TGTGCCGCTACTAGCGGGATTAACACCGGGGAGCTGTTTTTT.

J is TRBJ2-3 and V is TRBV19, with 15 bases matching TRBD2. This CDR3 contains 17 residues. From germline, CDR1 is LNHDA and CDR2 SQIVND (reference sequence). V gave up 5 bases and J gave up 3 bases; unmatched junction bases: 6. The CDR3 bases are TGTGCCAGTAGTGGCTTGGGACTAGCGGGAGGAACAGATACGCAGTATTTT. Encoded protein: CASSGLGLAGGTDTQYF.

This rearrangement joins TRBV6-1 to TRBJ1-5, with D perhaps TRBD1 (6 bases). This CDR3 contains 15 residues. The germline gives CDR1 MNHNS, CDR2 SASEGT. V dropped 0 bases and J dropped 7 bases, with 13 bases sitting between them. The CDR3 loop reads CASSEASRGAQPQHF. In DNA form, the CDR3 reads TGTGCCAGCAGTGAAGCGAGTCGGGGGGCACAGCCCCAGCATTTT.

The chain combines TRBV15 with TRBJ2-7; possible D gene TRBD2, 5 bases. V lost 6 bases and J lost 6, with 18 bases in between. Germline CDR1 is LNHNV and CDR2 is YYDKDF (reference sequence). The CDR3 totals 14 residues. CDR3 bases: TGTGCCACCAGGGATTATCGGGGTTGGGCCGAGCAGTACTTC. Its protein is CATRDYRGWAEQYF.

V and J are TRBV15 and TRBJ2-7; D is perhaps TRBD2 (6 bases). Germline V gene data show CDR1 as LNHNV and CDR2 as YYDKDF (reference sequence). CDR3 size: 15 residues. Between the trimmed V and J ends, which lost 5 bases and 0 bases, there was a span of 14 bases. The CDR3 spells CATSRDFQSSYEQYF. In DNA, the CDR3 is TGTGCCACCAGCCGGGACTTTCAGAGCTCCTACGAGCAGTACTTC.

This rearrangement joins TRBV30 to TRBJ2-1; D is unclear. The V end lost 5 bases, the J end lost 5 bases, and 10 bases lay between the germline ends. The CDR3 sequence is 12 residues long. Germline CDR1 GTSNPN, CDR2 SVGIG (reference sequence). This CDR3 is CAWEQNHNEQFF. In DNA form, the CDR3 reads TGTGCCTGGGAGCAAAACCACAATGAGCAGTTCTTC.

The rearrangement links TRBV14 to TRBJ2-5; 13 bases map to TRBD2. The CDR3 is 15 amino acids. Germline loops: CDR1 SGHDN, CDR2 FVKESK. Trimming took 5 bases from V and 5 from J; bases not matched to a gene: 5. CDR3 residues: CASSEWTSGSETQYF. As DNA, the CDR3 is TGTGCCAGCAGCGAATGGACTAGCGGGAGCGAGACCCAGTACTTC.

This CDR3 is CASSLSGAQYYEQYF. The DNA for the CDR3 is TGTGCCAGCAGTTTAAGCGGCGCTCAATACTACGAGCAGTACTTC. The chain has TRBV28 and TRBJ2-7, with D perhaps TRBD2 (5 bases). Trimming took 2 bases from V and 3 from J, leaving 14 bases between them. This CDR3 contains 15 residues. Germline V lookup: CDR1 MDHEN, CDR2 SYDVKM. Filled out from reference TRBV28 and TRBJ2-7, the complete variable domain reads DVKVTQSSRYLVKRTGEKVFLECVQDMDHENMFWYRQDPGLGLRLIYFSYDVKMKEKGDIPEGYSVSREKKERFSLILESASTNQTSMYLCASSLSGAQYYEQYFGPGTRLTVT.

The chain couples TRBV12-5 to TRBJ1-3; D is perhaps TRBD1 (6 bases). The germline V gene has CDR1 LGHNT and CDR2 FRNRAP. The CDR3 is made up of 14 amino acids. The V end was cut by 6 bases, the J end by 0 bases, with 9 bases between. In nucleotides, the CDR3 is TGTGCTAGTGGGAGGGGGACCTCTGGAAACACCATATATTTT. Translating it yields CASGRGTSGNTIYF.

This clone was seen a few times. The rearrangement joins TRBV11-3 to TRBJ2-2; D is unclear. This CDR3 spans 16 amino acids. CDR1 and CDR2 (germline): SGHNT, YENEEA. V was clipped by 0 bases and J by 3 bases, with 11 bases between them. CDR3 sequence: CASSLEASQDTGELFF. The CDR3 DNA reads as TGTGCCAGCAGCTTAGAGGCCTCCCAGGACACCGGGGAGCTGTTTTTT.

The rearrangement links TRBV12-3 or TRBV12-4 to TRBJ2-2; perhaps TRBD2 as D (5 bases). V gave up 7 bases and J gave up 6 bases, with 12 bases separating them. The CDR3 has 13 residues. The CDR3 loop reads CASILPGSGELFF. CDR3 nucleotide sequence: TGTGCCAGCATCCTCCCGGGGTCCGGGGAGCTGTTTTTT.

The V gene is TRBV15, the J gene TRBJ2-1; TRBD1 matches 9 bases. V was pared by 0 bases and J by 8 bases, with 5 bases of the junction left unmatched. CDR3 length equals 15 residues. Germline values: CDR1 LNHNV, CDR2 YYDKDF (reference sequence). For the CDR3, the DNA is TGTGCCACCAGCAGAGAGCGGGACAGGGTGTATGAGCAGTTCTTC. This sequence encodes CATSRERDRVYEQFF.

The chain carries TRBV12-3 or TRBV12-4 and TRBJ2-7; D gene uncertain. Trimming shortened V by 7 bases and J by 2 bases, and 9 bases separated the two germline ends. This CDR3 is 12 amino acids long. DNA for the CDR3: TGTGCCAGCAAAGCCGCTACCTACGAGCAGTACTTC. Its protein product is CASKAATYEQYF.

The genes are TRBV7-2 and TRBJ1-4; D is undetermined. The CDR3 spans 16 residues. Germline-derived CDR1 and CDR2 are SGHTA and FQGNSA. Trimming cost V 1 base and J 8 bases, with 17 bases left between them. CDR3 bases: TGTGCCAGCAGCTTAGGGGCGAGGGAGCGTCGCGAAAAACTGTTTTTT. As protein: CASSLGARERREKLFF. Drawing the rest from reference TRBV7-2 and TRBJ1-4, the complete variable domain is GAGVSQSPSNKVTEKGKDVELRCDPISGHTALYWYRQSLGQGLEFLIYFQGNSAPDKSGLPSDRFSAERTGGSVSTLTIQRTQQEDSAVYLCASSLGARERREKLFFGSGTQLSVL.

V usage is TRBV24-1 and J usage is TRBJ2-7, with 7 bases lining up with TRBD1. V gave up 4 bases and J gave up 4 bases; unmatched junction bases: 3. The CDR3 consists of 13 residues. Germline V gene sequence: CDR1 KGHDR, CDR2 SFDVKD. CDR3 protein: CATSEIQGYEQYF. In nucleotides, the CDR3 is TGTGCCACCAGTGAAATACAGGGGTACGAGCAGTACTTC.

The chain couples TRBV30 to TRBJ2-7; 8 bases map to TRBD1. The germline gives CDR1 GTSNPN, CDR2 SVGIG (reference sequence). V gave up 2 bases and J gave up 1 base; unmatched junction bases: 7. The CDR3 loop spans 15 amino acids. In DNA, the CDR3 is TGTGCCTGGAGTCTAATCGGACAGGGTTCCTACGAGCAGTACTTC. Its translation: CAWSLIGQGSYEQYF.

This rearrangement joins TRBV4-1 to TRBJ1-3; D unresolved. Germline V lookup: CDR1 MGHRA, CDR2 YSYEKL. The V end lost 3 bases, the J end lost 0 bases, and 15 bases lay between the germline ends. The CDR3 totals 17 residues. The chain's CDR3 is CASSHRKRQSSGNTIYF. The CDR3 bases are TGCGCCAGCAGCCATCGTAAGAGGCAGAGCTCTGGAAACACCATATATTTT.